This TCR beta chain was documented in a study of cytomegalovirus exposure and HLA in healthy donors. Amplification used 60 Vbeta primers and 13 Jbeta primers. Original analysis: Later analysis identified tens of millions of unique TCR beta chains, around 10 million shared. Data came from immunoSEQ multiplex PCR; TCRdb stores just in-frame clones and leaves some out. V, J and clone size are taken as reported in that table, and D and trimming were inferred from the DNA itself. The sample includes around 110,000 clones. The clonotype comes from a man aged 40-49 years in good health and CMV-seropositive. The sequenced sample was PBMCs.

The CDR3, as DNA: TGTGCCAGCAGTCTCGCAGGGGAACCTTTCACAGATACGCAGTATTTT. Translation: CASSLAGEPFTDTQYF. V is TRBV27 and J is TRBJ2-3; possibly TRBD1 for D (6 bases). The V end was cut by 5 bases, the J end by 2 bases, with 17 bases between. CDR3 length: 16 amino acids. The V gene's germline CDR1 is MNHEY and CDR2 SMNVEV (reference sequence).